The 15 T cell receptor beta chains below come from one sample, sequenced in a study of CD8 T cells in ankylosing spondylitis. TCRdb ran MiXCR on the 5' RACE reads and lists one entry per CDR3 protein. The data show some 140,000 distinct CDR3 sequences, with just under 7.5% seen just once and roughly an eighth held by the top ten. What was sequenced was blood, either unsorted or a sorted T cell fraction (not recorded which). All receptors come from a female donor with ankylosing spondylitis or in good health (not recorded which).

This clonotype was found a few times. This chain uses TRBV29-1 with TRBJ1-4; unclear D gene. The CDR3 covers 13 residues. Trimming shortened V by 2 bases and J by 8 bases, and 12 bases separated the two germline ends. Germline CDR1 SQVTM, CDR2 ANQGSEA. This chain's CDR3 is CSVEWPAGEKLFF. The CDR3 DNA reads TGCAGCGTTGAATGGCCAGCTGGCGAAAAACTGTTTTTT. Complete variable domain (other parts from reference TRBV29-1 and TRBJ1-4): SAVISQKPSRDICQRGTSLTIQCQVDSQVTMMFWYRQQPGQSLTLIATANQGSEATYESGFVIDKFPISRPNLTFSTLTVSNMSPEDSSIYLCSVEWPAGEKLFFGSGTQLSVL.

The table lists this clonotype with many counts. V and J are TRBV7-3 and TRBJ2-1; D not certain. The CDR3 runs to 13 residues. The germline V gene encodes CDR1 SGHTA and CDR2 FQGTGA. With 4 bases removed from V and 3 bases from J, the gap between germline ends came to 7 bases. The CDR3 region has the DNA TGTGCCAGCAGCTCAACACACTACAATGAGCAGTTCTTC. It encodes CASSSTHYNEQFF. The whole variable domain, filled in from reference TRBV7-3 and TRBJ2-1, reads GAGVSQTPSNKVTEKGKYVELRCDPISGHTALYWYRQSLGQGPEFLIYFQGTGAADDSGLPNDRFFAVRPEGSVSTLKIQRTERGDSAVYLCASSSTHYNEQFFGPGTRLTVL.

This clonotype was seen more than once but under ten times. The rearrangement uses TRBV7-9 and TRBJ2-5; possibly TRBD1 for D (6 bases). CDR3 length: 14 amino acids. Deletions cut 6 bases from V and 2 bases from J, with 13 bases between. CDR1 and CDR2 (germline): SEHNR, FQNEAQ (reference sequence). The CDR3 sequence: CASSPGTLQETQYF. The CDR3 DNA is TGTGCCAGCAGTCCCGGGACACTGCAAGAGACCCAGTACTTC.

This clonotype has ten or more counts. The chain recombines TRBV4-3 with TRBJ1-5; 8 nucleotides agree with TRBD1. Looked up from germline, CDR1 is LGHNA and CDR2 is YSLEER. V trimming: 0 bases; J trimming: 6 bases; junction bases outside the gene matches: 1. The length of the CDR3 is 14 residues. The CDR3: CASSQEQGGQPQHF. The CDR3 nucleotides are TGCGCCAGCAGCCAAGAACAGGGGGGTCAGCCCCAGCATTTT.

As for this clonotype: This may be a read error, as it is one base from a much larger clone. The genes are TRBV5-1 and TRBJ2-2; 7 positions match TRBD2. Germline V gene lookup returns CDR1 SGHRS and CDR2 YFSETQ. The CDR3 extends over 15 amino acids. The CDR3 here is CASKDSSGNSGELFF. The CDR3 bases are TGCGCCAGCAAGGATAGCAGCGGGAACAGCGGGGAGCTGTTTTTT.

Many counts were recorded for this clonotype. The J gene is TRBJ2-6, the V gene TRBV19, with D possibly TRBD1 on 6 matching bases. The CDR3 length is 16 residues. V was shortened by 4 bases and J by 1 base, with 11 bases between the two germline ends. CDR1 LNHDA and CDR2 SQIVND come from the germline V gene (reference sequence). CDR3 residues: CASSNPTGSGANVLTF. DNA for the CDR3: TGTGCCAGTAGTAACCCTACAGGGTCTGGGGCCAACGTCCTGACTTTC.

This clonotype occurred a few times. CDR3 bases: TGTGCCAGCAGCTTAGCACGGCAGGTGGAGACCCAGTACTTC. Translating gives CASSLARQVETQYF. The chain links TRBV7-2 to TRBJ2-5, with D uncertain. The CDR3 loop spans 14 amino acids. Germline V gene data show CDR1 as SGHTA and CDR2 as FQGNSA. The germline V and J ends were trimmed by 0 bases and 5 bases, with 10 bases remaining between them.

The sample holds many counts of this clonotype. This sequence joins TRBV6-2 or TRBV6-3 and TRBJ2-7; tentative D call: TRBD1 (5 bases). Germline-derived CDR1 and CDR2 are MNHEY and SVGEGT. The CDR3 runs to 14 residues. Trimming left V 3 bases short and J 2 bases short, with 11 bases between. In nucleotides, the CDR3 is TGTGCCAGCAGTTATCCGGACATCACCTACGAGCAGTACTTC. It yields the protein CASSYPDITYEQYF.

This clonotype was counted at least ten times. The chain couples TRBV4-1 to TRBJ1-5; 9 bases fit TRBD1. With V trimmed by 2 bases and J by 9 bases, 11 bases remained unmatched. CDR3 length equals 16 residues. From germline, CDR1 is MGHRA and CDR2 YSYEKL. Here the CDR3 reads CASSQPGQGGKRPQHF. The CDR3 region has the DNA TGCGCCAGCAGCCAACCGGGACAGGGTGGTAAGCGGCCCCAGCATTTT.

Ten or more counts support this clonotype. The chain combines TRBV7-9 with TRBJ1-2; 11 nucleotides align to TRBD1. The germline CDR1 and CDR2 sequences are SEHNR and FQNEAQ (reference sequence). The CDR3 loop spans 14 amino acids. The J segment lost 5 bases and the V segment lost 5 bases, leaving 4 bases of the junction unmatched. The CDR3 is CASSPGQGAYGYTF. CDR3 bases: TGTGCCAGCAGCCCAGGACAGGGGGCATATGGCTACACCTTC. Full variable domain (rest looked up from reference TRBV7-9 and TRBJ1-2): DTGVSQNPRHKITKRGQNVTFRCDPISEHNRLYWYRQTLGQGPEFLTYFQNEAQLEKSRLLSDRFSAERPKGSFSTLEIQRTEQGDSAMYLCASSPGQGAYGYTFGSGTRLTVV.

CDR3 sequence: CASRRDRELAQHF. Written as DNA, the CDR3 is TGTGCCAGCAGACGGGACAGGGAGTTGGCCCAGCATTTT. The chain combines TRBV12-3 or TRBV12-4 with TRBJ1-5; TRBD1 matches 9 bases. Trimming at V came to 6 bases and at J to 11 bases, leaving 8 bases not matched to a gene. The CDR3 spans 13 residues.

This clonotype was seen many times. The chain links TRBV5-1 to TRBJ2-3; the D gene is possibly TRBD2 (5 bases). Trimming stripped 4 bases from V and 5 bases from J, with 23 bases between. CDR3 length: 17 amino acids. The germline gives CDR1 SGHRS, CDR2 YFSETQ. The CDR3 is CASSPSEGYSEGDTQYF. The DNA for the CDR3 is TGCGCCAGCAGCCCATCCGAGGGTTATTCTGAGGGAGATACGCAGTATTTT. Combining the CDR3 with reference TRBV5-1 and TRBJ2-3 gives the whole variable domain KAGVTQTPRYLIKTRGQQVTLSCSPISGHRSVSWYQQTPGQGLQFLFEYFSETQRNKGNFPGRFSGRQFSNSRSEMNVSTLELGDSALYLCASSPSEGYSEGDTQYFGPGTRLTVL.

The sample holds many counts of this clonotype. The chain employs TRBV20-1 and TRBJ2-3; D tentatively reads TRBD1 or TRBD2 (6 bases each). This CDR3 has 13 amino acids. Germline-derived CDR1 and CDR2 are DFQATT and SNEGSKA (reference sequence). The CDR3 spells CRVEGGQGDTQYF. The CDR3 DNA follows: TGCAGGGTAGAAGGGGGGCAGGGAGATACGCAGTATTTT.

In its sample, this clonotype was seen many times. The rearrangement uses TRBV14 and TRBJ2-7; tentative D call: TRBD1 (5 bases). The CDR3 covers 12 residues. Trimming cost V 4 bases and J 9 bases, with 13 bases left between them. In germline, CDR1 is SGHDN, CDR2 FVKESK. The CDR3 region is CASSPWQGVQYF. The CDR3 coding sequence is TGTGCCAGCAGCCCCTGGCAGGGCGTGCAGTACTTC.

Many counts were recorded for this clonotype. The chain employs TRBV9 and TRBJ2-1; possible D gene TRBD1, 7 bases. Germline assignment: CDR1 SGDLS and CDR2 YYNGEE. CDR3 length: 17 residues. V shed 0 bases and J shed 6 bases, with 19 bases lying between them. CDR3 DNA: TGTGCCAGCAGCGTAGATAACACCAGGGGGGTAAGCAATGAGCAGTTCTTC. This encodes CASSVDNTRGVSNEQFF. Full variable domain (rest looked up from reference TRBV9 and TRBJ2-1): DSGVTQTPKHLITATGQRVTLRCSPRSGDLSVYWYQQSLDQGLQFLIQYYNGEERAKGNILERFSAQQFPDLHSELNLSSLELGDSALYFCASSVDNTRGVSNEQFFGPGTRLTVL.